Each of the 25 T cell receptor beta chains below was sequenced from the same sample in a study of blood T cell repertoires in COVID-19. Only in-frame clones appear in the TCRdb table, and some are missing; sequencing was by immunoSEQ multiplex PCR. The sample yields 200,000 to 300,000 clones, 88% seen once. Sequencing used peripheral blood. The receptor source for this set is a woman aged 40 to 50 who had recovered from COVID-19.

The V gene is TRBV11-1, the J gene TRBJ2-7, with 7 bases lining up with TRBD1. The CDR3 has 13 residues. The V gene end was trimmed by 8 bases and the J gene end by 4 bases; junction bases not matched to a gene: 8. Germline V gene data show CDR1 as SGHAT and CDR2 as FQDESV (reference sequence). The CDR3 here is CASEGAAVYEQYF. The CDR3 DNA reads TGTGCCAGCGAGGGGGCCGCCGTATACGAGCAGTACTTC.

The CDR3 loop reads CASSGDRGRGSQFF. For the CDR3, the DNA is TGTGCCAGTAGTGGGGACAGGGGGCGCGGGAGCCAGTTCTTC. V usage is TRBV19 and J usage is TRBJ2-1, with 12 bases matching TRBD1. This CDR3 spans 14 amino acids. J was trimmed by 13 bases and V by 5 bases; bases with no gene match: 9. Germline loops: CDR1 LNHDA, CDR2 SQIVND (reference sequence).

This clone was counted once. The chain carries TRBV7-9 and TRBJ2-2; D may be TRBD2 (6 bases). This CDR3 has 16 amino acids. Trimming took off 4 bases at V and 4 bases at J, with 16 bases between the two ends. Germline V gene data show CDR1 as SEHNR and CDR2 as FQNEAQ (reference sequence). CDR3: CASSWGPRGSTGELFF. The CDR3 nucleotides are TGTGCCAGCAGCTGGGGACCCCGGGGGAGCACCGGGGAGCTGTTTTTT.

V usage is TRBV4-3 and J usage is TRBJ2-2; D is perhaps TRBD1 (7 bases). V lost 0 bases and J 0 bases, leaving 11 bases between the germline ends. This CDR3 has 17 residues. Germline CDR1 reads LGHNA; CDR2 reads YSLEER. As DNA, the CDR3 is TGCGCCAGCAGCCAAGAGGAGGGGGCTGCGAACACCGGGGAGCTGTTTTTT. Its protein is CASSQEEGAANTGELFF.

This clone showed up many times. The chain joins TRBV19 to TRBJ1-2; 9 bases are shared with TRBD1. The germline V gene encodes CDR1 LNHDA and CDR2 SQIVND (reference sequence). CDR3 size: 11 residues. With V trimmed by 10 bases and J by 8 bases, 5 bases remained unmatched. CDR3 coding DNA: TGTGCCACCGGACAGGGGCCCGGCTACACCTTC. This codes for CATGQGPGYTF.

The J gene is TRBJ1-2, the V gene TRBV19, with D perhaps TRBD1 (5 bases). This CDR3 region has 16 residues. Germline CDR1 is LNHDA and CDR2 is SQIVND (reference sequence). Trimming removed 4 bases from V and 0 bases from J, with 15 bases in between. The DNA of the CDR3 is TGTGCCAGTAGTACTCCCGCCGGGGGAGCTAACTATGGCTACACCTTC. This gives the protein CASSTPAGGANYGYTF. The full variable domain, in which reference TRBV19 and TRBJ1-2 provide the parts outside the CDR3, is DGGITQSPKYLFRKEGQNVTLSCEQNLNHDAMYWYRQDPGQGLRLIYYSQIVNDFQKGDIAEGYSVSREKKESFPLTVTSAQKNPTAFYLCASSTPAGGANYGYTFGSGTRLTVV.

J is TRBJ1-1 and V is TRBV18, with D possibly being TRBD1 (5 bases). Germline V gene data show CDR1 as KGHSH and CDR2 as LQKENI. V shed 3 bases and J shed 4 bases, with 12 bases lying between them. This CDR3 is 14 amino acids long. The CDR3 spells CASSPKVGGTEAFF. The CDR3 DNA sequence: TGTGCCAGCTCACCCAAGGTGGGGGGCACTGAAGCTTTCTTT.

The chain carries TRBV5-1 and TRBJ1-2, with D possibly matching TRBD1 (6 bases). In germline, CDR1 is SGHRS, CDR2 YFSETQ. V shed 4 bases and J shed 4 bases, with 14 bases lying between them. The CDR3 covers 14 residues. The chain's CDR3 is CASSTTTGTYGYTF. The CDR3 coding sequence is TGCGCCAGCAGCACCACGACAGGAACCTATGGCTACACCTTC.

The rearrangement links TRBV6-6 to TRBJ2-1; the match to TRBD1 covers 12 bases. Germline V CDR1 and CDR2: MNHNY, SVGAGI (reference sequence). This CDR3 spans 20 amino acids. V was pared by 5 bases and J by 7 bases, with 21 bases of the junction left unmatched. In nucleotides, the CDR3 is TGTGCCAGCAGTCCCCACGGCGGGGACAGGGGGCGCACGGCCTGGAATGAGCAGTTCTTC. This gives the protein CASSPHGGDRGRTAWNEQFF.

V usage is TRBV9 and J usage is TRBJ2-3; 11 positions agree with TRBD1. This CDR3 contains 17 residues. The junction had 13 bases not matched to a gene; V was cut back by 4 bases and J by 6 bases. From germline, CDR1 is SGDLS and CDR2 YYNGEE. The CDR3 coding sequence is TGTGCCAGCAGCCCACAGGGGGACAGGGGGTCAGGGGATACGCAGTATTTT. Residues: CASSPQGDRGSGDTQYF.

The chain combines TRBV7-2 with TRBJ2-1, with 12 positions matching TRBD2. The CDR3 is 15 amino acids. Trimming removed 5 bases from V and 12 bases from J; junction bases left unmatched: 11. Per the germline V gene, CDR1 is SGHTA and CDR2 is FQGNSA. In DNA form, the CDR3 reads TGTGCCAGCAGCCCTGCCCCCCTAGCGGGAGGGGGGCAGTTCTTC. Amino acids: CASSPAPLAGGGQFF. The full variable domain, with the rest looked up from reference TRBV7-2 and TRBJ2-1, is GAGVSQSPSNKVTEKGKDVELRCDPISGHTALYWYRQSLGQGLEFLIYFQGNSAPDKSGLPSDRFSAERTGGSVSTLTIQRTQQEDSAVYLCASSPAPLAGGGQFFGPGTRLTVL.

The chain links TRBV24-1 to TRBJ2-5; weak D call: TRBD1 (6 bases). Trimming removed 0 bases from V and 1 base from J, with 11 bases in between. Germline loops: CDR1 KGHDR, CDR2 SFDVKD. The CDR3 is made up of 16 amino acids. The CDR3 loop reads CATSDLGQGTQETQYF. CDR3 nucleotide sequence: TGTGCCACCAGTGATTTGGGCCAGGGGACCCAAGAGACCCAGTACTTC.

The gene calls are TRBV4-3 and TRBJ1-2; D call uncertain. This CDR3 is 15 amino acids long. Trimming removed 3 bases from V and 4 bases from J, with 15 bases in between. The germline V gene has CDR1 LGHNA and CDR2 YSLEER. The DNA of the CDR3 is TGCGCCAGCAGCCAGGGGTCCGGAGCGGGCTATGGCTACACCTTC. The encoded protein is CASSQGSGAGYGYTF.

The chain carries TRBV12-3 or TRBV12-4 and TRBJ1-1; 10 bases are shared with TRBD1. This CDR3 has 13 amino acids. Losses at the gene ends were 7 bases for V and 5 bases for J; bases not matched to a gene: 4. This CDR3 reads CASTQDRGTEAFF. The CDR3 DNA follows: TGTGCCAGCACCCAGGACAGGGGGACTGAAGCTTTCTTT.

The chain employs TRBV6-5 and TRBJ2-1, with 7 nucleotides matching TRBD2. CDR1 and CDR2 (germline): MNHEY, SVGAGI. This CDR3 has 14 residues. V shed 6 bases and J 8 bases; nucleotides not matched to a gene: 10. The CDR3 sequence is CASRRGHRGDEQFF. CDR3 coding DNA: TGTGCCAGCAGGCGGGGCCACCGGGGGGATGAGCAGTTCTTC.

This clone was seen a few times. The chain combines TRBV7-3 with TRBJ1-6, with D uncertain. The CDR3 covers 18 residues. Germline CDR1 and CDR2: SGHTA and FQGTGA. The V and J ends lost 0 bases and 12 bases respectively, with 24 bases between them. The CDR3 sequence is CASSLTPMAGAEILPLHF. Here the CDR3 DNA reads TGTGCCAGCAGCTTAACGCCGATGGCGGGAGCGGAGATCCTACCCCTCCACTTT.

The rearrangement joins TRBV21-1 to TRBJ2-7; whether TRBD1, the table's D call, matches the DNA was not checked. TRBV21-1 is classified as a pseudogene. This CDR3 has 16 residues. The CDR3 nucleotides read TGTGCCAGCAGCAAGGCGGACAGGCCCTGCTCCTACGAGCAGTACGTC. It specifies CASSKADRPCSYEQYV.

This clone appeared once. The chain carries TRBV30 and TRBJ1-4, with D unresolved. Germline V gene data show CDR1 as GTSNPN and CDR2 as SVGIG (reference sequence). This CDR3 contains 12 residues. Trimming removed 0 bases from V and 10 bases from J, with 9 bases in between. The CDR3 bases are TGTGCCTGGAGTGTGGGTGGCGGAAAACTGTTTTTT. Amino acid sequence: CAWSVGGGKLFF.

The chain recombines TRBV5-1 with TRBJ2-1, with 11 bases identical to TRBD2. The CDR3 contains 16 residues. V dropped 4 bases and J dropped 6; count of bases not matched to a gene: 9. Looked up from germline, CDR1 is SGHRS and CDR2 is YFSETQ. CDR3 protein: CASSPLSGRGANEQFF. The CDR3 bases are TGCGCCAGCAGCCCTCTTAGCGGGAGGGGGGCCAATGAGCAGTTCTTC.

The J gene is TRBJ2-3, the V gene TRBV6-1; D gene ambiguous. The CDR3 totals 13 residues. Germline-derived CDR1 and CDR2 are MNHNS and SASEGT. Trimming cost V 0 bases and J 6 bases, with 7 bases left between them. The CDR3 nucleotides read TGTGCCAGCAGTGAAGCGCAGTGGGATACGCAGTATTTT. It specifies CASSEAQWDTQYF.

CDR3 nucleotides: TGTGCCAGCAGCTTAGCCAGACAGGGCCCGGGGTATAGCAATCAGCCCCAGCATTTT. It yields the protein CASSLARQGPGYSNQPQHF. This rearrangement joins TRBV7-2 to TRBJ1-5; 7 bases agree with TRBD1. The CDR3 sequence is 19 residues long. V lost 0 bases to trimming and J lost 0 bases; unmatched junction nucleotides: 11. Germline V gene sequence: CDR1 SGHTA, CDR2 FQGNSA.

The CDR3 sequence is CASSPRTGPGELFF. The CDR3 DNA reads TGTGCCAGCTCACCACGGACAGGTCCAGGGGAACTGTTTTTT. This chain joins TRBV18 and TRBJ1-4; 7 bases fit TRBD1. The germline gives CDR1 KGHSH, CDR2 LQKENI. V lost 1 base, J lost 12 bases, and 8 bases stayed unmatched. This CDR3 contains 14 residues.

The V and J genes are TRBV3-1 (or the pseudogene TRBV3-2) and TRBJ2-3, with D possibly matching TRBD1 (6 bases). This CDR3 has 18 amino acids. Per the germline V gene, CDR1 is LGHDT and CDR2 is YNNKEL (reference sequence). The ends were cut back, 2 bases at V and 0 bases at J, with 18 bases in the middle. The CDR3: CASSQQGPGQTSTDTQYF. The CDR3 region has the DNA TGTGCCAGCAGCCAACAGGGCCCGGGACAAACAAGCACAGATACGCAGTATTTT.

The V and J genes are TRBV7-8 and TRBJ1-5; TRBD1 agrees at 7 bases. Germline CDR1 and CDR2: SGHVS and FQNEAQ. V dropped 5 bases and J dropped 3; count of bases not matched to a gene: 10. The CDR3 covers 16 residues. The CDR3 DNA sequence: TGTGCCAGCAGCCCCCGACAGGGAGGTGACAATCAGCCCCAGCATTTT. Translated: CASSPRQGGDNQPQHF.

This chain links TRBV30 with TRBJ2-3; a possible D gene is TRBD1 (5 bases). The CDR3 spans 14 residues. Between the trimmed V and J ends, which lost 4 bases and 8 bases, there was a span of 19 bases. Germline values: CDR1 GTSNPN, CDR2 SVGIG (reference sequence). In DNA form, the CDR3 reads TGTGCCTGGAACGGCGTCATAGGGGTTGGTACGCAGTATTTT. Translating it yields CAWNGVIGVGTQYF.